The T cell receptor (beta chain) under discussion was sequenced for a study of CD8 T cells in ankylosing spondylitis. Regarding the study as a whole: What seemed typical of ankylosing spondylitis blood was a TCR beta motif built from 7 or 8 highly homologous variants.

TCRdb reprocessed the 5' RACE reads with MiXCR, giving one entry per CDR3 protein. The repertoire holds approximately 300,000 distinct CDR3 sequences, with roughly 8% as singletons. V trimming: 6 bases; J trimming: 7 bases; junction bases outside the gene matches: 8. This CDR3 region has 13 residues. This clonotype was seen a few times. Its antigen is currently unknown. The receptor comes from a male donor with ankylosing spondylitis. Sequenced sample: blood, either unsorted or a sorted T cell fraction (not recorded which). The chain couples TRBV12-3 or TRBV12-4 to TRBJ2-5; TRBD1 matches at 7 bases. The DNA for the CDR3 is TGTGCCAGCAGCCCACAGGGGCGTTGGACCCAGTACTTC. This encodes CASSPQGRWTQYF.